The T cell receptor beta chain described here comes from a study of beta chain features in type 1 diabetes. The germline CDR1 and CDR2 sequences are SNHLY and FYNNEI. This CDR3 spans 14 amino acids. V was cut by 10 bases and J by 0 bases, with 14 bases left in between. This clone was counted only a few times. The target antigen is unknown. The isolated RNA, all of it, was reverse transcribed, so expressed TCRB transcripts were what got sequenced. The method was immunoSEQ multiplex PCR; TCRdb's version includes in-frame clones alone and lacks a portion of them. This sample carries around 450,000 clones, about an eighth of them seen once, and the ten largest clones take 0.045% to 0.06%. Notes on the study in general: Insertion counts at VDJ junctions were lower in type 1 diabetes patients, who also showed more deletions there. A moderate, significant TCRB CDR3 shortening appeared in type 1 diabetes across four CD4+ subsets.

The source is a woman between 18 and 29 years old in good health. The V and J genes are TRBV2 and TRBJ2-3; D is perhaps TRBD1 (6 bases). The specimen was naive CD4+ T cells from blood. The CDR3 DNA reads TGTGCCACCTGGGACAAATCTAGCACAGATACGCAGTATTTT. Protein sequence: CATWDKSSTDTQYF.